This entry lists 20 T cell receptor beta chains sequenced from one sample in a study of T cell responses to AZD1222 COVID-19 vaccine. Method: immunoSEQ multiplex PCR; TCRdb's copy keeps in-frame clones and lacks some. The data contain under 150,000 clones, 90% of them singletons. The sample consisted of peripheral blood, taken on day 0 of AZD1222 vaccination. These receptor sequences come from an adult in good health.

The gene calls are TRBV19 and TRBJ2-1; D gene unclear. V lost 4 bases and J lost 5, with 9 bases in between. CDR1 is LNHDA, CDR2 SQIVND, per germline (reference sequence). This CDR3 spans 13 amino acids. Written as DNA, the CDR3 is TGTGCCAGTAGTAGAGGCCAAAACAATGAGCAGTTCTTC. Protein sequence: CASSRGQNNEQFF.

V gene TRBV2 combines with J gene TRBJ2-5, with 9 bases that match TRBD1. Germline trimming cut 7 bases from V and 3 bases from J; bases unmatched to any gene: 9. Germline-derived CDR1 and CDR2 are SNHLY and FYNNEI. The CDR3 covers 15 residues. The CDR3 region has the DNA TGTGCCAGCAATATCCACAGGGGGCAGGAAGAGACCCAGTACTTC. Amino acids: CASNIHRGQEETQYF. Combining the CDR3 with reference TRBV2 and TRBJ2-5 gives the whole variable domain EPEVTQTPSHQVTQMGQEVILRCVPISNHLYFYWYRQILGQKVEFLVSFYNNEISEKSEIFDDQFSVERPDGSNFTLKIRSTKLEDSAMYFCASNIHRGQEETQYFGPGTRLLVL.

The V and J genes are TRBV12-3 or TRBV12-4 and TRBJ1-1, with 7 nucleotides matching TRBD1. The CDR3 has 13 residues. V shed 5 bases, J shed 5 bases, and the junction held 5 bases outside the gene matches. Here the CDR3 reads CASSTRDSTEAFF. In nucleotides, the CDR3 is TGTGCCAGCAGTACACGGGACAGTACTGAAGCTTTCTTT.

The chain employs TRBV24-1 and TRBJ1-2, with 8 nucleotides matching TRBD1. The CDR3 sequence is 15 residues long. CDR1 and CDR2 (germline): KGHDR, SFDVKD. V lost 2 bases to trimming and J lost 6 bases; unmatched junction nucleotides: 7. The CDR3 loop reads CATSDSKGQADGYTF. The CDR3 nucleotides read TGTGCCACCAGTGATTCAAAGGGACAGGCGGATGGCTACACCTTC.

The V call is TRBV30, the J call TRBJ1-5; tentatively, D is TRBD1 (6 bases). The length of the CDR3 is 14 residues. From germline, CDR1 is GTSNPN and CDR2 SVGIG (reference sequence). Trimming took off 3 bases at V and 2 bases at J, with 11 bases between the two ends. The CDR3 nucleotides read TGTGCCTGGAGGGGACCAGGGGGCAATCAGCCCCAGCATTTT. As protein: CAWRGPGGNQPQHF.

Concerning this clone: The germline gene is not matched at one end of the junction; a read error may be the cause. CDR3 in amino acids: CASSLAAGGAVF. CDR3 sequence (DNA): TGTGCCAGCAGTTTAGCGGCGGGTGGAGCGGTGTTT. The chain carries TRBV12-3 or TRBV12-4 and TRBJ2-3; tentative D call: TRBD2 (5 bases). This CDR3 has 12 residues.

This clone showed up just a few times. The chain has TRBV6-2 or TRBV6-3 and TRBJ1-4; no firm D call. The CDR3 has 15 amino acids. Germline V gene lookup returns CDR1 MNHEY and CDR2 SVGEGT. Trimming stripped 2 bases from V and 6 bases from J, with 13 bases between. This chain's CDR3 is CASSYAGRRHEKLFF. The CDR3 DNA reads as TGTGCCAGCAGTTACGCGGGCAGAAGACATGAAAAACTGTTTTTT.

The V gene is TRBV4-2, the J gene TRBJ1-4; maybe TRBD1 (5 bases). CDR1 is LGHNA and CDR2 is YNFKEQ in the germline V gene. The V and J ends lost 5 bases and 2 bases respectively, with 12 bases between them. This CDR3 comprises 15 residues. The CDR3 region is CASSLPGRTNEKLFF. Written as DNA, the CDR3 is TGTGCCAGCAGCTTACCGGGACGGACTAATGAAAAACTGTTTTTT.

The CDR3 protein is CASSLEGLGRGREQYF. The CDR3 nucleotides are TGTGCCAGCAGCTTAGAGGGTTTGGGCAGGGGGCGCGAGCAGTACTTC. The rearrangement joins TRBV7-8 to TRBJ2-7, with 8 bases identical to TRBD1. Germline V CDR1 and CDR2: SGHVS, FQNEAQ. The length of the CDR3 is 16 residues. V lost 1 base, J lost 6 bases, and 11 bases stayed unmatched.

The chain joins TRBV27 to TRBJ2-5; D is undetermined. The V end was cut by 1 base, the J end by 0 bases, with 6 bases between. The CDR3 consists of 14 residues. Germline assignment: CDR1 MNHEY and CDR2 SMNVEV (reference sequence). The chain's CDR3 is CASSLLPYQETQYF. Here the CDR3 DNA reads TGTGCCAGCAGTTTATTACCGTACCAAGAGACCCAGTACTTC.

This clone appeared a single time. An end of the junction does not agree with germline; a read error may underlie this. The J gene is TRBJ2-5, the V gene TRBV6-5, with a possible D match to TRBD2 (6 bases). The germline V gene encodes CDR1 MNHEY and CDR2 SVGAGI. The CDR3 length is 16 residues. The CDR3 is CASSYSKRVWGETQYF. In DNA, the CDR3 is TGTGCCAGCAGCTACTCTAAGCGGGTCTGGGGAGAGACCCAGTACTTC.

J is TRBJ1-5 and V is TRBV6-5; TRBD1 aligns across 8 bases. Germline V gene lookup returns CDR1 MNHEY and CDR2 SVGAGI. The CDR3 is 14 amino acids. V lost 7 bases, J lost 2 bases, and 4 bases stayed unmatched. The CDR3 reads CASTEQGGNQPQHF. The CDR3 DNA follows: TGTGCCAGCACAGAACAGGGGGGCAATCAGCCCCAGCATTTT.

V gene TRBV4-1 combines with J gene TRBJ2-7; D may be TRBD2 (5 bases). The germline V gene encodes CDR1 MGHRA and CDR2 YSYEKL. Deletions cut 3 bases from V and 0 bases from J, with 18 bases between. This CDR3 region has 17 residues. CDR3 amino acids: CASSQRWQEASSYEQYF. DNA of the CDR3: TGCGCCAGCAGCCAGAGGTGGCAGGAGGCTAGCTCCTACGAGCAGTACTTC.

Of note for this clone: The sample carries other DNA sequences with the same CDR3. The gene calls are TRBV2 and TRBJ1-2, with a weak D call TRBD1 (6 bases). CDR1 and CDR2 from the germline V gene are SNHLY and FYNNEI. CDR3 length: 13 amino acids. The V end lost 2 bases, the J end lost 4 bases, and 8 bases lay between the germline ends. CDR3 nucleotide sequence: TGTGCCAGCAGTGAAACAGGGAGCTATGGCTACACCTTC. Its protein product is CASSETGSYGYTF. Supplemented by reference TRBV2 and TRBJ1-2, the full variable domain reads EPEVTQTPSHQVTQMGQEVILRCVPISNHLYFYWYRQILGQKVEFLVSFYNNEISEKSEIFDDQFSVERPDGSNFTLKIRSTKLEDSAMYFCASSETGSYGYTFGSGTRLTVV.

This chain connects TRBV7-9 to TRBJ1-1; D not resolved. The CDR3 is made up of 13 amino acids. Trimming removed 5 bases at V and 4 bases at J, with 11 bases between. Germline CDR1 and CDR2: SEHNR and FQNEAQ (reference sequence). CDR3 residues: CASSPEAATEAFF. The CDR3 DNA is TGTGCCAGCAGCCCAGAGGCTGCCACTGAAGCTTTCTTT.

The chain has TRBV9 and TRBJ2-1, with D perhaps being TRBD1 or TRBD2 (6 bases each). CDR3 length: 15 residues. Germline assignment: CDR1 SGDLS and CDR2 YYNGEE. V was cut by 4 bases and J by 3 bases, with 14 bases left in between. The CDR3 here is CASSPWGARYNEQFF. The CDR3 DNA reads TGTGCCAGCAGCCCCTGGGGGGCCCGCTACAATGAGCAGTTCTTC.

This chain joins TRBV19 and TRBJ1-5; D not resolved. Trimming left V 5 bases short and J 0 bases short, with 11 bases between. CDR1 is LNHDA, CDR2 SQIVND, per germline (reference sequence). This CDR3 contains 15 residues. CDR3 region: CASSEGLYSNQPQHF. The CDR3 region has the DNA TGTGCCAGTAGTGAAGGACTCTATAGCAATCAGCCCCAGCATTTT.

The V gene is TRBV5-1, the J gene TRBJ2-5, with TRBD2 matching 12 bases. V was pared by 0 bases and J by 0 bases, with 3 bases of the junction left unmatched. The germline V gene encodes CDR1 SGHRS and CDR2 YFSETQ. This CDR3 comprises 17 residues. CDR3 protein: CASSLGLAGANQETQYF. The CDR3, as DNA: TGCGCCAGCAGCTTGGGACTAGCGGGGGCCAACCAAGAGACCCAGTACTTC.

The V gene is TRBV4-2, the J gene TRBJ2-7; D is undetermined. CDR1 is LGHNA, CDR2 YNFKEQ, per germline. This CDR3 has 14 amino acids. V shed 1 base and J shed 3 bases, with 10 bases lying between them. The CDR3 here is CASSQGTANYEQYF. In nucleotides, the CDR3 is TGTGCCAGCAGCCAAGGTACGGCTAACTACGAGCAGTACTTC.

This clone was counted once. The V and J genes are TRBV4-1 and TRBJ2-2; 9 bases match TRBD2. V lost 8 bases and J lost 3; bases outside the gene matches: 7. The CDR3 spans 15 residues. In germline, CDR1 is MGHRA, CDR2 YSYEKL. CDR3 nucleotide sequence: TGCGCCAGCGGCGGGGGGGATGGTGACACCGGGGAGCTGTTTTTT. Protein sequence: CASGGGDGDTGELFF.